The clone carrying this TCR beta chain was found many times. Its antigen is not known. The data were taken from a study of regulatory T cells in long-lasting Graves disease. Overall study findings and caveats: Under persistent disease, TRBV28, TRBJ1-2 and TRBJ2-5 were used preferentially.

Time point indicated: newly diagnosed GD, antithyroid drugs for less than 3 months. There was RNA extracted from PBMCs, and the TCR library was made from it. An endocrinology department in Xi'an, China, supplied the patients. Arm-PCR of CDR3 regions and iRepertoire HTBI primers were used to build TCR beta libraries. Original methodology: Among the samples, around 60 TRBV and 14 TRBJ segments were identified. TCRdb reprocessed the multiplex PCR reads via MiXCR and lists one record per CDR3 protein. It is TCRdb's table, rather than the study itself, that gives the V and J calls and clone size. This sample has under 300,000 distinct CDR3 sequences, with 20% found just once. This CDR3 comprises 16 residues. Per germline, CDR1 SGHNT and CDR2 YENEEA. Trimming took 4 bases from V and 5 from J; bases not matched to a gene: 11.

This rearrangement joins TRBV11-3 to TRBJ2-1; 7 bases align to TRBD2. The sequence derives from a female donor with Graves disease. The material was peripheral blood mononuclear cells (PBMCs), obtained at new diagnosis, from a patient treated with antithyroid drugs. CDR3 nucleotide sequence: TGTGCCAGCAGCTCGCGAAAAGCGGGACTCAACAATGAGCAGTTCTTC. It encodes CASSSRKAGLNNEQFF.